This T cell receptor beta chain came from a study of post-analysis software for immune sequencing data. Notes on the study in general: A handful of TRBV segments appeared more often in patients than in controls, and TRBV5-6, TRBV5-1 and TRBV20-1 were among these.

The CDR3 contains 14 residues. CDR1 is DFQATT and CDR2 is SNEGSKA in the germline V gene (reference sequence). Carried by the TCR beta cDNA libraries were unique molecular identifiers. TCRdb analysed the PCR reads with MiXCR anew, one entry per CDR3 protein. Here the sample spans 450,000 to 700,000 distinct CDR3 sequences, 44% being singletons. Notes on this clonotype: Its antigen remains unidentified.

Sequencing used blood. This TCR was sampled from a girl aged 10 to 17 with multiple sclerosis. The rearrangement uses TRBV20-1 and TRBJ2-7, with D maybe TRBD2 (5 bases). The tail of the sequence fits TRBJ2-5 better, so the J call may be wrong. DNA of the CDR3: TGCAGTGCTATCGACGGGGAGTCATGGGGGACCCAGTACTTC. It specifies CSAIDGESWGTQYF.